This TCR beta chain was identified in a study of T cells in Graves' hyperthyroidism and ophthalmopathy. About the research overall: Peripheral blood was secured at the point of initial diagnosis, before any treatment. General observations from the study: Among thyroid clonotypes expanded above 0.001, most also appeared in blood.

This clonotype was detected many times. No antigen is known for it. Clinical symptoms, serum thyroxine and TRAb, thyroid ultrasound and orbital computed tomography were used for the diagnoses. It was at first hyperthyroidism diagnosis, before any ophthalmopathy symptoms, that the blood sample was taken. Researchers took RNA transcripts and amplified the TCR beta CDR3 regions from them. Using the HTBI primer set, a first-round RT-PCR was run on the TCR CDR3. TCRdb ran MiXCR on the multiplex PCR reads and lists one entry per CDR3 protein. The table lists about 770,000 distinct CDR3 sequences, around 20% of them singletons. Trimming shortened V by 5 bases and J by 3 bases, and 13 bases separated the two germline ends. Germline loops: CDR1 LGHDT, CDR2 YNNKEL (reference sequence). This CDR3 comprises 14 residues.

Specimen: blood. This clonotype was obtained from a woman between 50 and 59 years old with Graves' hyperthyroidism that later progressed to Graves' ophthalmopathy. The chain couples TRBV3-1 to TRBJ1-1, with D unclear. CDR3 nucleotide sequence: TGTGCCAGCAGCTTCGGATTTAAGGACACTGAAGCTTTCTTT. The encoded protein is CASSFGFKDTEAFF. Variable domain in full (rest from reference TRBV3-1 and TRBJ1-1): DTAVSQTPKYLVTQMGNDKSIKCEQNLGHDTMYWYKQDSKKFLKIMFSYNNKELIINETVPNRFSPKSPDKAHLNLHINSLELGDSAVYFCASSFGFKDTEAFFGQGTRLTVV.